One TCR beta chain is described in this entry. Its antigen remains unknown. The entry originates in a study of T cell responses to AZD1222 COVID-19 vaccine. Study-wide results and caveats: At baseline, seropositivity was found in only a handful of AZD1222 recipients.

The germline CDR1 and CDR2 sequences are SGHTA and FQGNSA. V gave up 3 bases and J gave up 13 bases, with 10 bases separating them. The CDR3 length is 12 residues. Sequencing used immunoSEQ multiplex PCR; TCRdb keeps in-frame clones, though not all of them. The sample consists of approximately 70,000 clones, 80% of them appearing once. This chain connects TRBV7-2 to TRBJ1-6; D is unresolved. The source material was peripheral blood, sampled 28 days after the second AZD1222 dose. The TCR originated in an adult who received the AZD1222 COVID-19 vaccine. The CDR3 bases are TGTGCCAGCAGCTTTCCCGGATTCCCCCTCCACTTT. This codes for CASSFPGFPLHF. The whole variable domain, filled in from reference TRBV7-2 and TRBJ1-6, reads GAGVSQSPSNKVTEKGKDVELRCDPISGHTALYWYRQSLGQGLEFLIYFQGNSAPDKSGLPSDRFSAERTGGSVSTLTIQRTQQEDSAVYLCASSFPGFPLHFGNGTRLTVT.